The text below deals with one T cell receptor beta chain. Its specificity is not known. Germline values: CDR1 LNHDA, CDR2 SQIVND (reference sequence). The trim removed 5 bases at V and 5 bases at J, leaving 10 bases unmatched. The CDR3 covers 16 residues. The data stem from a study of T cell clonotyping in hematopoietic cell transplantation. Recipient blood drawn about 28 days pretransplant and days 30, 100, 180 after. Here immunoSEQ multiplex PCR was the method, and the copy in TCRdb shows in-frame clones only, minus some. Counted here are several thousand clones, just under 90% occurring once; the ten biggest clones make up roughly 5%. Study-level results: Recipient TCR diversity dropped after transplant; expanded clonotypes rose from day 30 to 180. Broader posttransplant TCR repertoire diversity was predicted by graft donor and pretransplant recipient Inverse Simpson Index values.

The rearrangement joins TRBV19 to TRBJ2-5; the match to TRBD2 covers 11 bases. The sequence derives from a female patient aged 35 to 55 who had an allogeneic stem cell transplant from a related donor, so the T cells may come from the graft donor. Some clones in this sample may be carry-over from other donors' samples. Sequencing was performed on peripheral blood mononuclear cells, taken 100 days after allogeneic stem cell transplant. CDR3 sequence (DNA): TGTGCCAGTAGTTGGTTAGCGGGAGGGCCCGGGGAGACCCAGTACTTC. It yields the protein CASSWLAGGPGETQYF.